The entry below describes one T cell receptor beta chain. Its cognate antigen is unknown. Germline trimming cut 3 bases from V and 4 bases from J; bases unmatched to any gene: 6. This CDR3 is 15 amino acids long. In germline, CDR1 is MNHNS, CDR2 SASEGT. Treatment: oral pan-JAK inhibitor, 5-10 mg twice daily. Collection of lesional scalp punch biopsies and peripheral blood was performed in alopecia areata patients. This sample was included in a study of CD8+ T cells in alopecia areata. Study-level information: After 6 to 18 months of tofacitinib, follow-up continued 6 months off drug.

After isolation, RNA underwent reverse transcription to generate cDNA as the sequencing template. Sequencing was performed with immunoSEQ multiplex PCR; in TCRdb, only in-frame clones are kept and a portion is missing. The sample carries about 140,000 clones, about 86% recorded once. The study, taken as a whole, reports: Resident alphabeta T-cell populations of normal skin are likewise subject to sequencing in scalp samples.

This material consisted of CD8+ T cells sorted from blood, taken at week 4, from a patient treated with tofacitinib. J is TRBJ1-5 and V is TRBV6-1; 7 positions match TRBD1. This TCR was sampled from a human donor with alopecia areata. Here the CDR3 reads CASSEWTGGNQPQHF. DNA for the CDR3: TGTGCCAGCAGTGAGTGGACAGGTGGGAATCAGCCCCAGCATTTT.